This entry lists 24 T cell receptor beta chains sequenced from one sample in a study of blood T cell repertoires in COVID-19. Clones were sequenced by immunoSEQ multiplex PCR, and TCRdb holds only the in-frame ones, with some missing. The sample includes 310,000 or so clones, nearly 90% of them seen just once. Sequencing input: PBMCs or T cells enriched from blood (not recorded which). These receptors were obtained from a woman under 30 with acute COVID-19.

This sequence joins TRBV9 and TRBJ2-3; D remains ambiguous. The V and J ends lost 2 bases and 3 bases respectively, with 10 bases between them. The CDR3 length is 14 residues. The germline V gene encodes CDR1 SGDLS and CDR2 YYNGEE. The CDR3 spells CASSVRELTDTQYF. The CDR3 coding sequence is TGTGCCAGCAGCGTGCGCGAGCTTACAGATACGCAGTATTTT.

The chain recombines TRBV7-3 with TRBJ2-3, with 12 bases fitting TRBD2. CDR1 and CDR2 (germline): SGHTA, FQGTGA. The CDR3 runs 20 residues. J gave up 4 bases and V 1 base, and 15 bases lay outside the gene matches. The CDR3 coding sequence is TGTGCCAGCAGCTTAAGGCCGTCTAGCGGGAGGGCCGGGACCGCAGATACGCAGTATTTT. Its translation: CASSLRPSSGRAGTADTQYF. The full variable domain, its missing parts supplied by reference TRBV7-3 and TRBJ2-3, is GAGVSQTPSNKVTEKGKYVELRCDPISGHTALYWYRQSLGQGPEFLIYFQGTGAADDSGLPNDRFFAVRPEGSVSTLKIQRTERGDSAVYLCASSLRPSSGRAGTADTQYFGPGTRLTVL.

V is TRBV18 and J is TRBJ2-6, with 13 bases that match TRBD2. Losses at the gene ends were 0 bases for V and 0 bases for J; bases not matched to a gene: 5. This CDR3 is built from 20 residues. Germline values: CDR1 KGHSH, CDR2 LQKENI. The DNA for the CDR3 is TGTGCCAGCTCACCACCACGGGGACTAGCGGGACCCTCTGGGGCCAACGTCCTGACTTTC. This encodes CASSPPRGLAGPSGANVLTF. Supplemented by reference TRBV18 and TRBJ2-6, the full variable domain reads NAGVMQNPRHLVRRRGQEARLRCSPMKGHSHVYWYRQLPEEGLKFMVYLQKENIIDESGMPKERFSAEFPKEGPSILRIQQVVRGDSAAYFCASSPPRGLAGPSGANVLTFGAGSRLTVL.

This chain joins TRBV7-3 and TRBJ2-3; 16 positions match TRBD2. CDR3 size: 16 residues. Germline V gene lookup returns CDR1 SGHTA and CDR2 FQGTGA. The trim removed 5 bases at V and 5 bases at J, leaving 4 bases unmatched. The CDR3 DNA follows: TGTGCCAGCAGCAAGGGACTAGCGGGAGGGGTAGATACGCAGTATTTT. It translates to CASSKGLAGGVDTQYF.

The chain couples TRBV4-3 to TRBJ2-7; possible D gene TRBD1, 5 bases. CDR3 length equals 13 residues. V lost 0 bases and J 6 bases, leaving 9 bases between the germline ends. Per the germline V gene, CDR1 is LGHNA and CDR2 is YSLEER. CDR3 sequence (DNA): TGCGCCAGCAGCCAAGACAGGGCTGGCGAGCAGTACTTC. It encodes CASSQDRAGEQYF.

The rearrangement uses TRBV27 and TRBJ2-1; 9 nucleotides align to TRBD2. The CDR3 spans 16 residues. Germline CDR1 is MNHEY and CDR2 is SMNVEV (reference sequence). The V segment lost 7 bases and the J segment 3 bases; nucleotides outside the gene matches: 10. The DNA of the CDR3 is TGTGCCAGCAAACTTCATAGCGGGAGTGACTACAATGAGCAGTTCTTC. The encoded protein is CASKLHSGSDYNEQFF.

This clone was found once. The rearrangement joins TRBV28 to TRBJ1-2; 9 bases line up with TRBD1. The junction had 6 bases not matched to a gene; V was cut back by 2 bases and J by 5 bases. The CDR3 consists of 15 residues. Germline V CDR1 and CDR2: MDHEN, SYDVKM. The CDR3: CASSLTGTGRYGYTF. The CDR3 DNA reads as TGTGCCAGCAGTTTAACCGGGACAGGGAGATATGGCTACACCTTC.

J is TRBJ2-2 and V is TRBV7-9; D gene uncertain. Germline loops: CDR1 SEHNR, CDR2 FQNEAQ (reference sequence). The CDR3 spans 14 residues. Trimming stripped 2 bases from V and 6 bases from J, with 10 bases between. The chain's CDR3 is CASSLFQVAGELFF. The CDR3 DNA sequence: TGTGCCAGCAGCTTATTTCAGGTTGCCGGGGAGCTGTTTTTT.

In this sample, this clone turned up once. The genes are TRBV4-2 and TRBJ2-1; 9 bases match TRBD1. In germline, CDR1 is LGHNA, CDR2 YNFKEQ. There are 18 residues in the CDR3. V shed 0 bases and J 7 bases; nucleotides not matched to a gene: 13. This chain's CDR3 is CASSQDRWGTGQKNEQFF. CDR3 bases: TGTGCCAGCAGCCAAGATCGATGGGGGACAGGGCAAAAAAATGAGCAGTTCTTC.

V usage is TRBV25-1 and J usage is TRBJ2-7, with D tentatively TRBD1 (6 bases). Germline loops: CDR1 MGHDK, CDR2 SYGVNS. The germline V and J ends were trimmed by 1 base and 12 bases, with 13 bases remaining between them. This CDR3 is 12 amino acids long. The CDR3 nucleotides read TGTGCCAGCAGTGAATTCGGGCAGGGGCCGTACTTC. Translation: CASSEFGQGPYF.

The CDR3 protein is CATSKYHLLVKQDLYGYTF. The CDR3 DNA is TGTGCCACCAGCAAATACCACTTGCTGGTAAAACAGGACCTCTATGGCTACACCTTC. The rearrangement joins TRBV15 to TRBJ1-2, with D perhaps TRBD1 (5 bases). V was trimmed by 4 bases and J by 4 bases, leaving 28 bases between them. The CDR3 consists of 19 residues. Germline V gene lookup returns CDR1 LNHNV and CDR2 YYDKDF (reference sequence).

The chain employs TRBV15 and TRBJ2-2; D not certain. CDR1 is LNHNV, CDR2 YYDKDF, per germline (reference sequence). V lost 0 bases to trimming and J lost 7 bases, with 12 bases between them. This CDR3 contains 15 residues. The DNA for the CDR3 is TGTGCCACCAGCAGAGATCTACTGTCCCACGGGGAGCTGTTTTTT. Translation: CATSRDLLSHGELFF.

This clone has a single count. The chain combines TRBV19 with TRBJ1-5; 7 bases map to TRBD1. The CDR3 has 15 residues. V gave up 6 bases and J gave up 5 bases; unmatched junction bases: 10. Germline V gene lookup returns CDR1 LNHDA and CDR2 SQIVND (reference sequence). The CDR3 DNA reads as TGTGCCAGTAGCGTGCGACAGGGAGACCATCAGCCCCAGCATTTT. This sequence encodes CASSVRQGDHQPQHF.

The genes are TRBV28 and TRBJ1-4; D might be TRBD1 (6 bases). V gave up 10 bases and J gave up 3 bases, with 18 bases separating them. This CDR3 region has 15 residues. Per the germline V gene, CDR1 is MDHEN and CDR2 is SYDVKM. The CDR3 protein is CATTTEGGPNEKLFF. CDR3 DNA sequence: TGTGCCACAACGACCGAAGGGGGACCTAATGAAAAACTGTTTTTT.

The chain has TRBV10-1 and TRBJ2-1, with 8 bases identical to TRBD2. Losses at the gene ends were 6 bases for V and 4 bases for J; bases not matched to a gene: 8. The CDR3 consists of 15 residues. Germline CDR1 WNHNN, CDR2 SYGVQD (reference sequence). The CDR3 region is CASRGGAGVYNEQFF. CDR3 nucleotide sequence: TGCGCCAGCAGGGGGGGAGCGGGAGTTTACAATGAGCAGTTCTTC.

The chain employs TRBV10-3 and TRBJ2-1, with a possible D match to TRBD1 (6 bases). With 3 bases removed from V and 4 bases from J, the gap between germline ends came to 10 bases. The CDR3 extends over 14 amino acids. CDR1 ENHRY and CDR2 SYGVKD come from the germline V gene. The DNA of the CDR3 is TGTGCCATCAGTGATGGGGGCACTTACAATGAGCAGTTCTTC. It yields the protein CAISDGGTYNEQFF.

V gene TRBV9 combines with J gene TRBJ2-2; perhaps TRBD2 as D (5 bases). Trimming took 3 bases from V and 6 from J, leaving 15 bases between them. CDR1 is SGDLS and CDR2 is YYNGEE in the germline V gene. The CDR3 length is 15 residues. The CDR3 DNA sequence: TGTGCCAGCAGCGCTAGGGCGGGCGGAGCCGGGGAGCTGTTTTTT. Its translation: CASSARAGGAGELFF. Using reference TRBV9 and TRBJ2-2 for the parts outside the CDR3, the full variable domain is DSGVTQTPKHLITATGQRVTLRCSPRSGDLSVYWYQQSLDQGLQFLIQYYNGEERAKGNILERFSAQQFPDLHSELNLSSLELGDSALYFCASSARAGGAGELFFGEGSRLTVL.

CDR3 sequence (DNA): TGTGCCAGCAGTGGACCACAGGGGAAAGGCTATGGCTACACCTTC. This codes for CASSGPQGKGYGYTF. The chain is built from TRBV25-1 and TRBJ1-2; the match to TRBD1 covers 7 bases. The CDR3 is made up of 15 amino acids. The J segment lost 4 bases and the V segment lost 4 bases, leaving 9 bases of the junction unmatched. Germline CDR1 MGHDK, CDR2 SYGVNS.

The V and J genes are TRBV27 and TRBJ1-2; TRBD1 might be the D (6 bases). The CDR3 loop spans 16 amino acids. V was shortened by 6 bases and J by 5 bases, with 22 bases between the two germline ends. Germline CDR1 and CDR2: MNHEY and SMNVEV (reference sequence). Here the CDR3 DNA reads TGTGCCAGCAGCCATGACTACAGGGACGGGAATTATGGCTACACCTTC. Amino acids: CASSHDYRDGNYGYTF.

The chain couples TRBV7-2 to TRBJ2-2, with D unresolved. V lost 6 bases and J lost 1, with 12 bases in between. This CDR3 spans 15 amino acids. In germline, CDR1 is SGHTA, CDR2 FQGNSA. CDR3 amino acids: CASSPARVNTGELFF. The CDR3 DNA reads as TGTGCCAGCAGTCCTGCGAGAGTGAACACCGGGGAGCTGTTTTTT.

CDR3 nucleotides: TGTGCCAGTTCCCGGGACAGGGGCTCCTACAATGAGCAGTTCTTC. Translated: CASSRDRGSYNEQFF. The rearrangement joins TRBV19 to TRBJ2-1; 10 nucleotides align to TRBD1. V gave up 8 bases and J gave up 0 bases; unmatched junction bases: 4. There are 15 residues in the CDR3. The germline gives CDR1 LNHDA, CDR2 SQIVND (reference sequence).

The chain combines TRBV24-1 with TRBJ1-6; no clear D gene. Per the germline V gene, CDR1 is KGHDR and CDR2 is SFDVKD. This CDR3 has 16 residues. Trimming took off 7 bases at V and 0 bases at J, with 12 bases between the two ends. CDR3 nucleotide sequence: TGTGCCACCAGACCCAGGAGGAGCTCCTATAATTCACCCCTCCACTTT. Encoded protein: CATRPRRSSYNSPLHF.

The DNA of the CDR3 is TGTGCCACCAGTGACCGTACAGATACCGGGGAGCTGTTTTTT. Translated, it gives CATSDRTDTGELFF. The chain carries TRBV24-1 and TRBJ2-2; no firm D call. CDR1 is KGHDR and CDR2 is SFDVKD in the germline V gene. The CDR3 is made up of 14 amino acids. Between the trimmed V and J ends, which lost 4 bases and 5 bases, there was a span of 10 bases.

The V and J genes are TRBV7-7 and TRBJ1-1, with a tentative D call TRBD1 (6 bases). This CDR3 spans 16 amino acids. Trimming took 4 bases from V and 3 from J, leaving 18 bases between them. CDR1 SSHAT and CDR2 FNYEAQ come from the germline V gene (reference sequence). This chain's CDR3 is CASSSSSGVVDTEAFF. Here the CDR3 DNA reads TGTGCCAGCAGCTCCTCGTCAGGGGTTGTTGACACTGAAGCTTTCTTT. The full variable domain, its missing parts supplied by reference TRBV7-7 and TRBJ1-1, is GAGVSQSPRYKVTKRGQDVTLRCDPISSHATLYWYQQALGQGPEFLTYFNYEAQPDKSGLPSDRFSAERPEGSISTLTIQRTEQRDSAMYRCASSSSSGVVDTEAFFGQGTRLTVV.